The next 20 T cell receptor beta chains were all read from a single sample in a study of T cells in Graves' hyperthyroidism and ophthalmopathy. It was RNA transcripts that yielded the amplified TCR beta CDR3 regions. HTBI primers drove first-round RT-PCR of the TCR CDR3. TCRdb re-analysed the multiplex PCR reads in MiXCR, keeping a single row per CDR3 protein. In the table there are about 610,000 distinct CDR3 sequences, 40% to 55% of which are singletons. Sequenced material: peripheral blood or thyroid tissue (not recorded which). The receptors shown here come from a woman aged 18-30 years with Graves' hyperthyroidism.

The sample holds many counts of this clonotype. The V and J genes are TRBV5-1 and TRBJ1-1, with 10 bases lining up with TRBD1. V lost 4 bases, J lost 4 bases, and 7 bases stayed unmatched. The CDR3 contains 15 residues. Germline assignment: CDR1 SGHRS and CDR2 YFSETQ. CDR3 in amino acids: CASSVDRGLSTEAFF. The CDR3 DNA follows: TGCGCCAGCAGCGTAGACAGGGGGCTGAGCACTGAAGCTTTCTTT.

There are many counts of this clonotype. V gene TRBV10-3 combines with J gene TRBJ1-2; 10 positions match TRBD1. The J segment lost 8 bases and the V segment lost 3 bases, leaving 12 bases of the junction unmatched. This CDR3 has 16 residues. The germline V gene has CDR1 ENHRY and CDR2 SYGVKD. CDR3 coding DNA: TGTGCCATCAGTGACCCTACACCGGGACAGGGGAGAGGCTACACCTTC. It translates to CAISDPTPGQGRGYTF.

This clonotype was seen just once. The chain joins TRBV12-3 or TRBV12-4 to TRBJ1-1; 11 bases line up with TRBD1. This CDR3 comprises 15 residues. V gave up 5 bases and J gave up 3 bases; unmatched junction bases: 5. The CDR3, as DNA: TGTGCCAGCAGTACGGACAGGGGGCTTGACACTGAAGCTTTCTTT. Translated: CASSTDRGLDTEAFF.

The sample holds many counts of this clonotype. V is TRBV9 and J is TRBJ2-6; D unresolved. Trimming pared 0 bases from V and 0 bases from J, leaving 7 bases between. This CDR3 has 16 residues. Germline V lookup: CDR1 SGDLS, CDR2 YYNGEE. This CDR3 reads CASSVGIASGANVLTF. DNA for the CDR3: TGTGCCAGCAGCGTAGGGATTGCCTCTGGGGCCAACGTCCTGACTTTC.

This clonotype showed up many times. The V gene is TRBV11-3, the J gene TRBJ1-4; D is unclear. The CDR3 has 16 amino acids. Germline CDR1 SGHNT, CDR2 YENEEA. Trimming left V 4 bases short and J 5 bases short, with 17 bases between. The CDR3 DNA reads TGTGCCAGCAGCTCTCATGAAGGGCCGTCCAATGAAAAACTGTTTTTT. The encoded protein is CASSSHEGPSNEKLFF.

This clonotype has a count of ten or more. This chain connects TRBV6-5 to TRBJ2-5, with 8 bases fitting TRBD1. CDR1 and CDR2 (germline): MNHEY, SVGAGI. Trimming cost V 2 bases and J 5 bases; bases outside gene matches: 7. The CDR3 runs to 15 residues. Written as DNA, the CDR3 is TGTGCCAGCAGTTACCGGTCAGGACAGGGTGAGACCCAGTACTTC. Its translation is CASSYRSGQGETQYF.

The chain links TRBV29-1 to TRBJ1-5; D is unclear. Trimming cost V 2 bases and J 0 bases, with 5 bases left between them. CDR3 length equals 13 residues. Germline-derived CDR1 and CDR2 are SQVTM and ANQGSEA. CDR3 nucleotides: TGCAGCGTTGAAAGGGATAGCAATCAGCCCCAGCATTTT. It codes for CSVERDSNQPQHF.

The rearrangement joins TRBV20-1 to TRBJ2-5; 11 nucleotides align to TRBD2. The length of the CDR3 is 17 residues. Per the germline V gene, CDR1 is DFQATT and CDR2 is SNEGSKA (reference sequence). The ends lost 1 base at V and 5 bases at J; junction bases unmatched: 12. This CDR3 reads CSARGLAGGRRSETQYF. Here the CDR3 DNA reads TGCAGTGCTAGAGGCCTAGCGGGAGGCCGAAGGTCGGAGACCCAGTACTTC.

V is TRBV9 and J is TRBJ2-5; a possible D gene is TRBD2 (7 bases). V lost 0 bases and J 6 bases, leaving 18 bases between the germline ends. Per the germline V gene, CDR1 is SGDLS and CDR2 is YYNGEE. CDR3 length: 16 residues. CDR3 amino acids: CASSVAGAGDVKTQYF. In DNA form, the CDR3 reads TGTGCCAGCAGCGTAGCAGGGGCGGGAGATGTAAAGACCCAGTACTTC.

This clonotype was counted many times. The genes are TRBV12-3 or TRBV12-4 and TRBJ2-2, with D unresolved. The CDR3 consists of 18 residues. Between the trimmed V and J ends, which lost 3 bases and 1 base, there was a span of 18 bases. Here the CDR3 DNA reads TGTGCCAGCAGTTTCGTTTCTGTGGCAGTCAGGAACACCGGGGAGCTGTTTTTT. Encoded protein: CASSFVSVAVRNTGELFF.

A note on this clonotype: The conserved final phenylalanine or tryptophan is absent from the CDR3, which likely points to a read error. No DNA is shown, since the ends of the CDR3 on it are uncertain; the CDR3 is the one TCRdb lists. The CDR3 reads CASSPGQGYSH. The chain links TRBV5-8 to TRBJ1-1; TRBD1, the table's D call, was not compared with the DNA. In germline, CDR1 is SGHTS, CDR2 YDEGEE. The CDR3 is 11 amino acids long, termini counted.

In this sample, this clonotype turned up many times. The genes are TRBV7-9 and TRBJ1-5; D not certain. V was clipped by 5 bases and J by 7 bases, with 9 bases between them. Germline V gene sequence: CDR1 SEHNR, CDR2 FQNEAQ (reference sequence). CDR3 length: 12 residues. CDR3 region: CASSPAGQPQHF. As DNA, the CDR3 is TGTGCCAGCAGCCCGGCGGGGCAGCCCCAGCATTTT. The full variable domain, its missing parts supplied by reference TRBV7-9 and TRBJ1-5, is DTGVSQNPRHKITKRGQNVTFRCDPISEHNRLYWYRQTLGQGPEFLTYFQNEAQLEKSRLLSDRFSAERPKGSFSTLEIQRTEQGDSAMYLCASSPAGQPQHFGDGTRLSIL.

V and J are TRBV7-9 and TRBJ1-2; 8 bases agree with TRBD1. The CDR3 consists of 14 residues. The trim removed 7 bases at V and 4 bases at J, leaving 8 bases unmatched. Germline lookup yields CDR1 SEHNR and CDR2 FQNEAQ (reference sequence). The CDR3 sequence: CASTLTGDGYGYTF. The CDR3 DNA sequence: TGTGCCAGCACCCTGACAGGGGACGGCTATGGCTACACCTTC. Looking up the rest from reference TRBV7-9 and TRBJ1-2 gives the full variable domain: DTGVSQNPRHKITKRGQNVTFRCDPISEHNRLYWYRQTLGQGPEFLTYFQNEAQLEKSRLLSDRFSAERPKGSFSTLEIQRTEQGDSAMYLCASTLTGDGYGYTFGSGTRLTVV.

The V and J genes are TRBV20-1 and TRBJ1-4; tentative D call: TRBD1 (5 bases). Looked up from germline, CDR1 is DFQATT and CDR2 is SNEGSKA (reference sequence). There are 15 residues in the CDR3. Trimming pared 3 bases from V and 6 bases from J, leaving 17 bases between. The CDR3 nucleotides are TGCAGTGCTAGGGCCAGCGGGGGACTTTATGAAAAACTGTTTTTT. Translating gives CSARASGGLYEKLFF.

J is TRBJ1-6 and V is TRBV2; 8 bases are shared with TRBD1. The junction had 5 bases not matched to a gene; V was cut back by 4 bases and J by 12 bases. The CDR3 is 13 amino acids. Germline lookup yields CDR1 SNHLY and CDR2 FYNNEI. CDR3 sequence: CASSGQGKRPLHF. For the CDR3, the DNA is TGTGCCAGCAGTGGACAGGGGAAGAGACCCCTCCACTTT.

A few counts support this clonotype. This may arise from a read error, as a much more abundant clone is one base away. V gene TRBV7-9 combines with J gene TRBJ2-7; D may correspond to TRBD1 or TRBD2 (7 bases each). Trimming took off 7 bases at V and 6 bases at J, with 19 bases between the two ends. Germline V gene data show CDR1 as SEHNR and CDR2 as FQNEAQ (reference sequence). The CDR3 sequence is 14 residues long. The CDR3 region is CASTRAGGGSEQYF. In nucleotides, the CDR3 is TGTGCCAGCACCCGGGCAGGGGGAGGGTCCGAGCAGTACTTC. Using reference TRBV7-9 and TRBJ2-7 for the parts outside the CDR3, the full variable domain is DTGVSQNPRHKITKRGQNVTFRCDPISEHNRLYWYRQTLGQGPEFLTYFQNEAQLEKSRLLSDRFSAERPKGSFSTLEIQRTEQGDSAMYLCASTRAGGGSEQYFGPGTRLTVT.

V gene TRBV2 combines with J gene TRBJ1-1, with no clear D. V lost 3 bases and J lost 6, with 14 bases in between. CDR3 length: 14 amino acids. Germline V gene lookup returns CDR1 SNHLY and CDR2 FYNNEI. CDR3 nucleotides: TGTGCCAGCAGTGACTTGGGGATGGAGGCTGAAGCTTTCTTT. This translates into CASSDLGMEAEAFF.

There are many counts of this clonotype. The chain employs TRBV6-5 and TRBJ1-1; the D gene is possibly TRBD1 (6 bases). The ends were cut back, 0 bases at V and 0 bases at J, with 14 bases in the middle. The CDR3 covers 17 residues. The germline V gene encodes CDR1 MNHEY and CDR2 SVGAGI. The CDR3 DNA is TGTGCCAGCAGTTACTCGCGGACAGAGGGCGTGAACACTGAAGCTTTCTTT. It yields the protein CASSYSRTEGVNTEAFF.

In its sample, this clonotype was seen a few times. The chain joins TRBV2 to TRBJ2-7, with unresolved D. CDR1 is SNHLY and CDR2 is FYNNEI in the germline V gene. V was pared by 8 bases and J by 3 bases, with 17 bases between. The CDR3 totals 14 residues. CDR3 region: CASVELPGVYEQYF. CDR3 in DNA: TGTGCCAGCGTTGAGCTCCCGGGCGTCTACGAGCAGTACTTC.

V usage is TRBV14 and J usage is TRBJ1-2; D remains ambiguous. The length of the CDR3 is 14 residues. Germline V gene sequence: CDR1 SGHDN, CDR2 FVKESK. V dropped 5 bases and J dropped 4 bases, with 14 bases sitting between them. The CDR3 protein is CASSISIGSYGYTF. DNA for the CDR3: TGTGCCAGCAGCATCTCGATAGGGTCCTATGGCTACACCTTC.